Below, 13 T cell receptor beta chains from the same sample are listed, as sequenced in a study of T cells after yellow fever vaccination. TCRdb re-called the 5' RACE reads through MiXCR, storing one row per CDR3 protein. The table lists about 220,000 distinct CDR3 sequences, roughly 6.3% of them singletons. Here the sequenced sample was CD4+ T cells sorted from PBMCs, taken on the day of the yellow fever booster vaccination. Receptor source: a man aged 25 to 45 who received the YFV17D yellow fever vaccine.

The gene calls are TRBV18 and TRBJ2-1, with 9 bases lining up with TRBD2. V gave up 0 bases and J gave up 7 bases; unmatched junction bases: 10. The CDR3 extends over 17 amino acids. Germline V lookup: CDR1 KGHSH, CDR2 LQKENI. CDR3 sequence: CASSPPQGSGRQNEQFF. The DNA of the CDR3 is TGTGCCAGCTCACCACCTCAGGGTAGCGGGAGACAGAATGAGCAGTTCTTC.

CDR3 DNA: TGTGCCAGCAGCTTAGAGGTCAGGGGGACCCACCTGACTTTC. Its protein product is CASSLEVRGTHLTF. The chain couples TRBV7-9 to TRBJ2-6, with 7 bases that match TRBD1. The junction had 9 bases not matched to a gene; V was cut back by 1 base and J by 15 bases. The CDR3 spans 14 residues. Germline V gene lookup returns CDR1 SEHNR and CDR2 FQNEAQ (reference sequence).

This clonotype was seen only a few times. The chain is built from TRBV6-5 and TRBJ1-5, with D perhaps matching TRBD1 (5 bases). Germline lookup yields CDR1 MNHEY and CDR2 SVGAGI. Trimming stripped 2 bases from V and 7 bases from J, with 12 bases between. The CDR3 runs to 14 residues. The CDR3 sequence: CASSYGQGWQPQHF. The CDR3 DNA reads as TGTGCCAGCAGTTACGGGCAGGGCTGGCAGCCCCAGCATTTT.

This clonotype was recorded many times. This chain uses TRBV10-3 with TRBJ2-1; TRBD2 agrees at 10 bases. The trim removed 6 bases at V and 7 bases at J, leaving 15 bases unmatched. Germline CDR1 is ENHRY and CDR2 is SYGVKD. This CDR3 is built from 17 residues. This chain's CDR3 is CAIRGEAGGPGGNEQFF. CDR3 in DNA: TGTGCCATCAGAGGGGAAGCGGGAGGGCCCGGAGGTAATGAGCAGTTCTTC.

This clonotype was counted a few times. The chain employs TRBV29-1 and TRBJ2-5; D gene ambiguous. Germline lookup yields CDR1 SQVTM and CDR2 ANQGSEA. The CDR3 runs to 10 residues. The CDR3 spells CMVTRETQYF. CDR3 DNA: TGCATGGTTACCCGAGAGACCCAGTACTTC.

The gene calls are TRBV29-1 and TRBJ2-3, with TRBD1 as a possible D gene (6 bases). This CDR3 comprises 14 residues. Germline assignment: CDR1 SQVTM and CDR2 ANQGSEA. V was pared by 3 bases and J by 6 bases, with 16 bases between. CDR3 nucleotides: TGCAGCGTTGACCTTGGCAGGGGACGGGATACGCAGTATTTT. This encodes CSVDLGRGRDTQYF.

This clonotype came up many times. This chain joins TRBV10-2 and TRBJ2-2; 10 nucleotides match TRBD2. The ends lost 4 bases at V and 5 bases at J; junction bases unmatched: 16. Germline CDR1 reads WSHSY; CDR2 reads SAAADI. The CDR3 length is 19 residues. The CDR3 is CASSGASGRIMGDTGELFF. The CDR3 DNA reads as TGCGCCAGCAGTGGGGCTAGCGGGAGAATAATGGGTGATACCGGGGAGCTGTTTTTT.

This sequence joins TRBV29-1 and TRBJ1-4; tentatively, D is TRBD1 (5 bases). This CDR3 is 14 amino acids long. Germline CDR1 reads SQVTM; CDR2 reads ANQGSEA. Trimming took off 3 bases at V and 4 bases at J, with 12 bases between the two ends. For the CDR3, the DNA is TGCAGCGTTGAGAAGGCGGGGGGTAATGAAAAACTGTTTTTT. Protein sequence: CSVEKAGGNEKLFF.

The chain joins TRBV4-2 to TRBJ1-5, with D unresolved. V dropped 1 base and J dropped 7 bases, with 11 bases sitting between them. The germline V gene has CDR1 LGHNA and CDR2 YNFKEQ. CDR3 size: 14 residues. CDR3 region: CASSQGLLKQPQHF. In DNA, the CDR3 is TGTGCCAGCAGCCAAGGATTGCTCAAACAGCCCCAGCATTTT.

In DNA, the CDR3 is TGTGCCAGCAGCTTTATAACGATTAAGTGGGATCACACCGGGGAGCTGTTTTTT. Its translation is CASSFITIKWDHTGELFF. This rearrangement joins TRBV7-8 to TRBJ2-2, with no clear D. The germline V gene encodes CDR1 SGHVS and CDR2 FQNEAQ. This CDR3 is built from 18 residues. V was pared by 3 bases and J by 3 bases, with 20 bases between. The complete variable domain, with remaining parts taken from reference TRBV7-8 and TRBJ2-2, reads GAGVSQSPRYKVAKRGQDVALRCDPISGHVSLFWYQQALGQGPEFLTYFQNEAQLDKSGLPSDRFFAERPEGSVSTLKIQRTQQEDSAVYLCASSFITIKWDHTGELFFGEGSRLTVL.

This clonotype was picked up many times. The chain uses TRBV11-3 and TRBJ2-3, with TRBD1 matching 8 bases. V trimming: 5 bases; J trimming: 1 base; junction bases outside the gene matches: 8. CDR1 and CDR2 (germline): SGHNT, YENEEA. CDR3 length: 16 amino acids. DNA of the CDR3: TGTGCCAGCAGCCAGGGGTCAGGGGGCGGCACAGATACGCAGTATTTT. Translation gives CASSQGSGGGTDTQYF.

In its sample, this clonotype was seen a few times. CDR3 protein: CASSVGNLQETQYF. The CDR3 DNA reads as TGTGCCAGCAGCGTAGGCAACCTCCAAGAGACCCAGTACTTC. The rearrangement links TRBV9 to TRBJ2-5; unclear D gene. Germline V lookup: CDR1 SGDLS, CDR2 YYNGEE. CDR3 length equals 14 residues. Trimming took 0 bases from V and 1 from J, leaving 7 bases between them.

This clonotype was detected only a few times. The chain employs TRBV19 and TRBJ2-6; D gene uncertain. The CDR3 runs 11 residues. V was shortened by 8 bases and J by 4 bases, with 3 bases between the two germline ends. The germline V gene has CDR1 LNHDA and CDR2 SQIVND (reference sequence). Here the CDR3 DNA reads TGTGCCAGTCGAGGGGCCAACGTCCTGACTTTC. This translates into CASRGANVLTF.